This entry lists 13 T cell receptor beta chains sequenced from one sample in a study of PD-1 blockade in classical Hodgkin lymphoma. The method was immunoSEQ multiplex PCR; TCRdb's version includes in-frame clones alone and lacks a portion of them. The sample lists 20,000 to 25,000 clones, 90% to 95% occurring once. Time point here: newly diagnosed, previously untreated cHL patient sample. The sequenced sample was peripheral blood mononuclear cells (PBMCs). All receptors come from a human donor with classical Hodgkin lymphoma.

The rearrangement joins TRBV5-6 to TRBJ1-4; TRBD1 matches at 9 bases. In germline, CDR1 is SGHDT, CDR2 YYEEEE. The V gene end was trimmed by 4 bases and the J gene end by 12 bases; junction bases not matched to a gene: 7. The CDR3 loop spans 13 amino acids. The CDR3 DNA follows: TGTGCCAGCAGCGGCGGGACAGGGTATGAACTGTTTTTT. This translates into CASSGGTGYELFF.

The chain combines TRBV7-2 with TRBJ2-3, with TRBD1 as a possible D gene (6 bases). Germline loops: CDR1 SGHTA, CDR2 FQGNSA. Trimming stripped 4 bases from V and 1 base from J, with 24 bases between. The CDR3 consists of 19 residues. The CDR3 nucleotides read TGTGCCAGCAGCTCCAGACGGCTGGGACACGGCCCGGGCACAGATACGCAGTATTTT. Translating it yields CASSSRRLGHGPGTDTQYF.

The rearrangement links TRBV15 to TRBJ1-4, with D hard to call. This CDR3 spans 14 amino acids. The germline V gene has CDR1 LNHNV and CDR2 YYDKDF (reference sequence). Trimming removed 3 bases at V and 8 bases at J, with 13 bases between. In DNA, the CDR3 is TGTGCCACCAGCAGCCTCGGGGTTGGGGAAAAACTGTTTTTT. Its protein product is CATSSLGVGEKLFF.

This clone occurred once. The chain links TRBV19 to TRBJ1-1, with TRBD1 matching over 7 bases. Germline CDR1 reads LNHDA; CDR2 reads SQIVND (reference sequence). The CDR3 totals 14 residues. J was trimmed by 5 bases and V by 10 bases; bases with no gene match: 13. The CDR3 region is CATLRGQGGTEAFF. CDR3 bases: TGTGCCACGCTAAGGGGGCAGGGTGGGACTGAAGCTTTCTTT.

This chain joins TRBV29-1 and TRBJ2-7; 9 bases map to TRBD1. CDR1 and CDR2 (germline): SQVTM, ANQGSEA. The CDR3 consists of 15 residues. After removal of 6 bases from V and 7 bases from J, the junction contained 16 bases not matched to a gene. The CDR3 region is CSVFLWQRQGGEQYF. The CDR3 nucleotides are TGCAGCGTGTTCCTCTGGCAGAGACAGGGGGGTGAGCAGTACTTC.

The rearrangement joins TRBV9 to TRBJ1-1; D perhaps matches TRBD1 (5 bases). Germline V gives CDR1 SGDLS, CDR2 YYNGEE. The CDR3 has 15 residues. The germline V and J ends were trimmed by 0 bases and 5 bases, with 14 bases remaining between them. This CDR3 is CASSVVPGRLTEAFF. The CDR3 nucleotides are TGTGCCAGCAGCGTAGTGCCAGGGCGGTTAACTGAAGCTTTCTTT.

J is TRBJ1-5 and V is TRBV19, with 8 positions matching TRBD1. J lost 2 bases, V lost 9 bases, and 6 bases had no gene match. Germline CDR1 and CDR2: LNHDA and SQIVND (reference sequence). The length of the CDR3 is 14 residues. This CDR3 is CASRMTGGNQPQHF. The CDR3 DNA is TGTGCCAGCAGAATGACAGGGGGCAATCAGCCCCAGCATTTT.

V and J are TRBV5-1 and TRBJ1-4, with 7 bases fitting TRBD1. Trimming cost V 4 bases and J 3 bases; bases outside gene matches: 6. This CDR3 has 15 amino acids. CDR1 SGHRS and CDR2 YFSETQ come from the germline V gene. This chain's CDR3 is CASSLRTGPNEKLFF. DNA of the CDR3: TGCGCCAGCAGCCTCAGGACAGGACCTAATGAAAAACTGTTTTTT.

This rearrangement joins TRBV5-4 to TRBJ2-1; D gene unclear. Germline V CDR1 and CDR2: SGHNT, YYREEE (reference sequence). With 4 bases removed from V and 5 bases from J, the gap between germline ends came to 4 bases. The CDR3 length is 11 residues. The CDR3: CASSRDNEQFF. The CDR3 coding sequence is TGTGCCAGCAGCAGGGACAATGAGCAGTTCTTC.

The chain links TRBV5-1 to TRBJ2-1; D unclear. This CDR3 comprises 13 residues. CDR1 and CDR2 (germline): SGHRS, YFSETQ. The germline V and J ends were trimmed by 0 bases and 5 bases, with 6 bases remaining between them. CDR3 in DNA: TGCGCCAGCAGCTTGGTGGGGAACAATGAGCAGTTCTTC. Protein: CASSLVGNNEQFF.

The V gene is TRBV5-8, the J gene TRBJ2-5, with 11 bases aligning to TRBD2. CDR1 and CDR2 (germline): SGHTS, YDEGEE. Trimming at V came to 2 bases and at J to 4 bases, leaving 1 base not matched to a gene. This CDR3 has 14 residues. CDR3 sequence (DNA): TGTGCCAGCAGCTTTGGGACTAGCGGAGAGACCCAGTACTTC. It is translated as CASSFGTSGETQYF.

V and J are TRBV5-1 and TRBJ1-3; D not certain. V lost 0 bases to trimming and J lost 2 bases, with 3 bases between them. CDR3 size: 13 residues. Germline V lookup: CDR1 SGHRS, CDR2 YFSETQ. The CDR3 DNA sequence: TGCGCCAGCAGCTTGGACCCTGGAAACACCATATATTTT. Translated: CASSLDPGNTIYF.

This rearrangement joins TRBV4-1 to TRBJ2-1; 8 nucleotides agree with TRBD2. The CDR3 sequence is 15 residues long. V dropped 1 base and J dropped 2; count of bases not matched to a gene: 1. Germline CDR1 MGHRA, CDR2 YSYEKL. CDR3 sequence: CASSQGAGAYNEQFF. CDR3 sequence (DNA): TGCGCCAGCAGCCAAGGAGCGGGGGCCTACAATGAGCAGTTCTTC.